This TCR beta chain is from a study of blood T cell repertoires in COVID-19. Study in general: PBMCs, B-cell-depleted T cells, or T cells were the source of the cDNA or gDNA that made up the material.

Seattle enrolled patients during active infection and tracked them longitudinally. Trimming pared 6 bases from V and 0 bases from J, leaving 9 bases between. This CDR3 contains 14 residues. Germline lookup yields CDR1 SGHRS and CDR2 YFSETQ. The data were produced by immunoSEQ multiplex PCR, yet TCRdb's version contains in-frame clones alone and is incomplete. The sample lists about 200,000 clones, roughly 80% seen once, with approximately 0.97% in the top ten. Sequenced sample: peripheral blood. This chain joins TRBV5-1 and TRBJ1-4, with TRBD1 as a possible D gene (5 bases). The sequence was obtained from a man aged 55 to 70 with COVID-19, enrolled during active disease. Here the CDR3 reads CASKPGATNEKLFF. In nucleotides, the CDR3 is TGCGCCAGCAAGCCGGGGGCAACTAATGAAAAACTGTTTTTT. The whole variable domain, filled in from reference TRBV5-1 and TRBJ1-4, reads KAGVTQTPRYLIKTRGQQVTLSCSPISGHRSVSWYQQTPGQGLQFLFEYFSETQRNKGNFPGRFSGRQFSNSRSEMNVSTLELGDSALYLCASKPGATNEKLFFGSGTQLSVL.